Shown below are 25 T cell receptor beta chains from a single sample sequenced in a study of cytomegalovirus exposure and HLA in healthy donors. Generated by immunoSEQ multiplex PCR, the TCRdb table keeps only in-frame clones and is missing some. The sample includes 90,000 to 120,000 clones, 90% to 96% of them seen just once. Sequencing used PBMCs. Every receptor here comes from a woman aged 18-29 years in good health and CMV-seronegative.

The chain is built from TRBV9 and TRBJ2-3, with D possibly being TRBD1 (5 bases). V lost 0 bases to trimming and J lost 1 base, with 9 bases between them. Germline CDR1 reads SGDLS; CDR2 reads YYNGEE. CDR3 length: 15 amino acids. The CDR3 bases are TGTGCCAGCAGCGTAGAGGGGCTCGGCACAGATACGCAGTATTTT. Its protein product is CASSVEGLGTDTQYF. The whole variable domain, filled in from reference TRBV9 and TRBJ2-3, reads DSGVTQTPKHLITATGQRVTLRCSPRSGDLSVYWYQQSLDQGLQFLIQYYNGEERAKGNILERFSAQQFPDLHSELNLSSLELGDSALYFCASSVEGLGTDTQYFGPGTRLTVL.

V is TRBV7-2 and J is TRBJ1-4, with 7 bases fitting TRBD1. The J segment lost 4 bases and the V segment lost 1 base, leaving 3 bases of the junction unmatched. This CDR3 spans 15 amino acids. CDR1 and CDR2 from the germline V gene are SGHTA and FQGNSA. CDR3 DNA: TGTGCCAGCAGCTTAGGGGACAGCCTTAATGAAAAACTGTTTTTT. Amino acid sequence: CASSLGDSLNEKLFF.

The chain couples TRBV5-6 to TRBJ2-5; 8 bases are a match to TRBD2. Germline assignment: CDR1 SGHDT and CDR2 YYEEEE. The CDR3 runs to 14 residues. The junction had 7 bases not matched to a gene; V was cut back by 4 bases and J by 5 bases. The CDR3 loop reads CASSPRGGGETQYF. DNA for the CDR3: TGTGCCAGCAGCCCTCGGGGGGGCGGGGAGACCCAGTACTTC.

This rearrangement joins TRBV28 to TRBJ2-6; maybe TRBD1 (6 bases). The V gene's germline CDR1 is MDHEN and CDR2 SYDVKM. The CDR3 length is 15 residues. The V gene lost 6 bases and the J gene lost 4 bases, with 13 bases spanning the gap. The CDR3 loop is CASSHQGTGANVLTF. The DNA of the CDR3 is TGTGCCAGCAGCCATCAGGGGACAGGGGCCAACGTCCTGACTTTC.

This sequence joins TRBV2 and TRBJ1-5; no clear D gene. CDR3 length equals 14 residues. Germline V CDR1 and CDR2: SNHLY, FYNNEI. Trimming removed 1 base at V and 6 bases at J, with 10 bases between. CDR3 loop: CASSEGFGLQPQHF. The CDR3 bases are TGTGCCAGCAGTGAAGGTTTTGGGCTTCAGCCCCAGCATTTT.

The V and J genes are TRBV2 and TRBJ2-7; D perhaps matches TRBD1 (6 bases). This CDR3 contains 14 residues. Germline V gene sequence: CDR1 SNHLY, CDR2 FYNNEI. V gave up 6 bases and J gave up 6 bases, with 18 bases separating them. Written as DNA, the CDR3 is TGTGCCAGCAGCCCTCCGGGACACGCGGGCGAGCAGTACTTC. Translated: CASSPPGHAGEQYF.

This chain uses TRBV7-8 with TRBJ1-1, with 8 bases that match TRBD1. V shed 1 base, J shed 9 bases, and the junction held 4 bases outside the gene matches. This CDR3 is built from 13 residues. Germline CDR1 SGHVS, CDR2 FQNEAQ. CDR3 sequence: CASSLERDRKAFF. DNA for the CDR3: TGTGCCAGCAGCTTAGAGAGGGACAGGAAAGCTTTCTTT.

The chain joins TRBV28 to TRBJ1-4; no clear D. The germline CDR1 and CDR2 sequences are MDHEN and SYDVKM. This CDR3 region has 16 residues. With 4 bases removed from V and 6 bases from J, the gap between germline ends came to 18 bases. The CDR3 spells CASSSQRRLRDEKLFF. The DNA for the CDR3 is TGTGCCAGCAGTTCCCAGCGGAGGCTACGAGATGAAAAACTGTTTTTT.

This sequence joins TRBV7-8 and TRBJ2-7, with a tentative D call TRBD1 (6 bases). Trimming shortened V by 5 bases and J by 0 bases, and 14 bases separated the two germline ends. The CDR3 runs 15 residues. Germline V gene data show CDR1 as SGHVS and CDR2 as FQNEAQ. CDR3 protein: CASSQDRSSSYEQYF. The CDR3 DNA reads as TGTGCCAGCAGCCAGGACAGATCCAGCTCCTACGAGCAGTACTTC. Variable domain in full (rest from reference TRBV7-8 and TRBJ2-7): GAGVSQSPRYKVAKRGQDVALRCDPISGHVSLFWYQQALGQGPEFLTYFQNEAQLDKSGLPSDRFFAERPEGSVSTLKIQRTQQEDSAVYLCASSQDRSSSYEQYFGPGTRLTVT.

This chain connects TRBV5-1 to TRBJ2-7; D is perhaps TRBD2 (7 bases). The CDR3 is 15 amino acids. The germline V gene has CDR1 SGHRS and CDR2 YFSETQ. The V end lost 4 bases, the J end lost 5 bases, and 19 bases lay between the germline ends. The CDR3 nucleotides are TGCGCCAGCAGCCCCGGAGGGGGGGTTGGGGACGAGCAGTACTTC. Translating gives CASSPGGGVGDEQYF.

This CDR3 reads CASSSVAGGPGDTQYF. DNA for the CDR3: TGTGCCAGCAGCTCTGTAGCGGGGGGGCCGGGTGATACGCAGTATTTT. The rearrangement joins TRBV5-4 to TRBJ2-3, with 11 bases matching TRBD2. Germline assignment: CDR1 SGHNT and CDR2 YYREEE (reference sequence). V was clipped by 3 bases and J by 6 bases; unmatched bases: 9. This CDR3 is 16 amino acids long.

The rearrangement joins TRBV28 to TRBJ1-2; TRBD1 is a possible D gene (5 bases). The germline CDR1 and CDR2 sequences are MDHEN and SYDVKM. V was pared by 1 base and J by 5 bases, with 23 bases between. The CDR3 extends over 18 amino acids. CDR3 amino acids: CASSLSPIQAPGGYGYTF. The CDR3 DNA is TGTGCCAGCAGTTTATCCCCAATCCAGGCCCCGGGGGGGTATGGCTACACCTTC.

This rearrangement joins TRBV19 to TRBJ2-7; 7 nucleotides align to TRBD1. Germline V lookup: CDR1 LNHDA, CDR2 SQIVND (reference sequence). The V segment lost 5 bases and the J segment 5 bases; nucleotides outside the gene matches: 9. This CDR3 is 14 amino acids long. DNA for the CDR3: TGTGCCAGTAGTGCTAAGACAGGGTTTCACGAGCAGTACTTC. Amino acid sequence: CASSAKTGFHEQYF. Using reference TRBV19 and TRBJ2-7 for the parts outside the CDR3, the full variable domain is DGGITQSPKYLFRKEGQNVTLSCEQNLNHDAMYWYRQDPGQGLRLIYYSQIVNDFQKGDIAEGYSVSREKKESFPLTVTSAQKNPTAFYLCASSAKTGFHEQYFGPGTRLTVT.

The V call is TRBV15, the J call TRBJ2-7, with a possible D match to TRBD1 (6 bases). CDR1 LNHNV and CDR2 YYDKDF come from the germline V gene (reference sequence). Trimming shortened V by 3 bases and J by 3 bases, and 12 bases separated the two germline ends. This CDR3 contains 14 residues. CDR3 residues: CATSRTGEFYEQYF. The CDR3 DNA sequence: TGTGCCACCAGCAGGACAGGAGAATTCTACGAGCAGTACTTC.

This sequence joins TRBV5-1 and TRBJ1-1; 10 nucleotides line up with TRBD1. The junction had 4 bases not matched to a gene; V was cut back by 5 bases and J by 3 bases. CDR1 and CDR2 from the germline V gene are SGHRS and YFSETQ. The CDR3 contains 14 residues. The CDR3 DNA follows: TGCGCCAGCAGTCGCGGGACAGGGGACACTGAAGCTTTCTTT. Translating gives CASSRGTGDTEAFF.

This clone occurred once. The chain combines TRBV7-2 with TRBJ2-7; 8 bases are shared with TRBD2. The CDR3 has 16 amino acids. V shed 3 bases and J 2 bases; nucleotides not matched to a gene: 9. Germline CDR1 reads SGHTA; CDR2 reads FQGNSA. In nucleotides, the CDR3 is TGTGCCAGCAGCTTTTCCTCTAGCGGGCTACCCTACGAGCAGTACTTC. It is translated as CASSFSSSGLPYEQYF.

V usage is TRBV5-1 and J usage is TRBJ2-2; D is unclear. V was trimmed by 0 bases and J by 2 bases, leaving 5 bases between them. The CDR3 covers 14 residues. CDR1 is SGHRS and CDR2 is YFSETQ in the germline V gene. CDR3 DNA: TGCGCCAGCAGCTTGGATAGCAACACCGGGGAGCTGTTTTTT. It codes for CASSLDSNTGELFF.

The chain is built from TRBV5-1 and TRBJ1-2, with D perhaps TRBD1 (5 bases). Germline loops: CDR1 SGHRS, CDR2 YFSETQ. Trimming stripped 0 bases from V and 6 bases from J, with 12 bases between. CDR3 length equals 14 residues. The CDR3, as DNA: TGCGCCAGCAGCTTGGTTCAGGGAACGAATGGCTACACCTTC. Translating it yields CASSLVQGTNGYTF.

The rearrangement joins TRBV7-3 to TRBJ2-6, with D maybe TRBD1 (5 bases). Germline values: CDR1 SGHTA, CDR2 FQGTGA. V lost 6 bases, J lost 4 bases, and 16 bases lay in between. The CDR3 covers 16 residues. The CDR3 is CASRHDSGPGANVLTF. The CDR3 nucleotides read TGTGCCAGCAGACACGACAGTGGCCCAGGGGCCAACGTCCTGACTTTC.

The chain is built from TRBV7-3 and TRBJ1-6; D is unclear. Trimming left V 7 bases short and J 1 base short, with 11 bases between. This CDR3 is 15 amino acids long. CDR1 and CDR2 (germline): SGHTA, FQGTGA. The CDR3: CASIQGGSYNSPLHF. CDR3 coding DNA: TGTGCCAGCATCCAAGGCGGATCCTATAATTCACCCCTCCACTTT.

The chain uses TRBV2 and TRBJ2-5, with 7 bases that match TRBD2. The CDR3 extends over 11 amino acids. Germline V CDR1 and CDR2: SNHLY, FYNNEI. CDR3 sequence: CAGGYQETQYF. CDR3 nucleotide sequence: TGTGCGGGGGGGTACCAAGAGACCCAGTACTTC. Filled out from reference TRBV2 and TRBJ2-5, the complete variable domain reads EPEVTQTPSHQVTQMGQEVILRCVPISNHLYFYWYRQILGQKVEFLVSFYNNEISEKSEIFDDQFSVERPDGSNFTLKIRSTKLEDSAMYFCAGGYQETQYFGPGTRLLVL.

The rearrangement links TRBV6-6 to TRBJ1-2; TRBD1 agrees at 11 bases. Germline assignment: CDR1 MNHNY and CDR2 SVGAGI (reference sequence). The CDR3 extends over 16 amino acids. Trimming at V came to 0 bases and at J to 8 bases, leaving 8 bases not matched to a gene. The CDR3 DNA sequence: TGTGCCAGCAGTTACTCGGGCGGACAGGGGGCGGGGGGCTACACCTTC. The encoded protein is CASSYSGGQGAGGYTF.

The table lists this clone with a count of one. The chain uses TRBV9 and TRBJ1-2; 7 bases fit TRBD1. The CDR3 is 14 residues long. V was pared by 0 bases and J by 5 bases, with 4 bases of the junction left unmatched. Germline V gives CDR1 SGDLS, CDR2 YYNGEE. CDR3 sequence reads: CASSVEGGAYGYTF. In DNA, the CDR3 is TGTGCCAGCAGCGTAGAAGGGGGCGCGTATGGCTACACCTTC. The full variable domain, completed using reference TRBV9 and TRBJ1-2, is DSGVTQTPKHLITATGQRVTLRCSPRSGDLSVYWYQQSLDQGLQFLIQYYNGEERAKGNILERFSAQQFPDLHSELNLSSLELGDSALYFCASSVEGGAYGYTFGSGTRLTVV.

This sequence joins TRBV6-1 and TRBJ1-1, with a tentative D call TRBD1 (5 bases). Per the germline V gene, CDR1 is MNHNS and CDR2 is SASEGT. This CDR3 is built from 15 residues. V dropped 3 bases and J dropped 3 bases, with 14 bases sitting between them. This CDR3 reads CASSDLGGAYTEAFF. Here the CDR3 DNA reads TGTGCCAGCAGTGACCTGGGGGGAGCTTACACTGAAGCTTTCTTT.

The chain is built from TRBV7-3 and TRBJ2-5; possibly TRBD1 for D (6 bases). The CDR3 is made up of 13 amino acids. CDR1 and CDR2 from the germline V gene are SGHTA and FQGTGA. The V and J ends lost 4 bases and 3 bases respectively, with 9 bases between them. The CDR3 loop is CASSSHREETQYF. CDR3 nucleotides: TGTGCCAGCAGCTCCCACAGGGAAGAGACCCAGTACTTC.